This is a list of T cell receptor beta chains from one sample in a study of cytomegalovirus exposure and HLA in healthy donors. TCRdb's copy holds only in-frame clones and misses some; the assay was immunoSEQ multiplex PCR. There are 100,000 to 150,000 clones in the sample; approximately 10% occur only once, and 3.5% to 5% lies in the top ten. Sequenced: PBMCs. The receptor set was obtained from a woman under 30 in good health and CMV-seropositive. Both conserved end residues are part of each CDR3. The order of the fields is CDR3 protein, CDR3 DNA, CDR3 length, J gene, V gene, clone size, D gene. The D gene is left open where the match is weak. Only part of the rows carry a size: once, few, many, or a class if the clone is expanded.

CASSISETPNTEAFF | TGCGCCAGCAGCATATCCGAGACACCTAACACTGAAGCTTTCTTT | 15 | TRBJ1-1 | TRBV5-1 | few | NA
CASSGGRTSYNEQFF | TGTGCCAGCAGTGGCGGGAGGACCTCCTACAATGAGCAGTTCTTC | 15 | TRBJ2-1 | TRBV7-9 | NA | TRBD2
CASSVASGRGYEQYF | TGTGCCAGCAGCGTAGCATCGGGAAGAGGCTACGAGCAGTACTTC | 15 | TRBJ2-7 | TRBV9 | NA | NA
CASSVGVSNTEAFF | TGTGCCAGCAGCGTAGGAGTGTCGAACACTGAAGCTTTCTTT | 14 | TRBJ1-1 | TRBV9 | NA | NA
CASSLLRSGYTGELFF | TGCGCCAGCAGCTTGTTGCGCAGCGGTTACACCGGGGAGCTGTTTTTT | 16 | TRBJ2-2 | TRBV5-1 | few | NA
CASSVGQASYEQYF | TGTGCCAGCAGCGTAGGACAGGCGTCCTACGAGCAGTACTTC | 14 | TRBJ2-7 | TRBV9 | few | NA
CASSWAGTGVYEQYF | TGTGCCAGCAGTTGGGCCGGGACAGGGGTTTACGAGCAGTACTTC | 15 | TRBJ2-7 | TRBV27 | NA | TRBD1
CASSPRDSSTDTQYF | TGTGCCAGCAGCCCGAGGGACAGTTCCACAGATACGCAGTATTTT | 15 | TRBJ2-3 | TRBV11-3 | few | TRBD1
CASSGAGGLNEQFF | TGTGCCAGCAGTGGAGCGGGAGGGCTCAATGAGCAGTTCTTC | 14 | TRBJ2-1 | TRBV6-1 | NA | TRBD2
CASSSRLDNEQFF | TGTGCCAGCAGCTCGAGACTCGACAATGAGCAGTTCTTC | 13 | TRBJ2-1 | TRBV9 | few | NA
CASSSGTGYPGANVLTF | TGTGCCAGCAGTTCCGGGACAGGGTATCCTGGGGCCAACGTCCTGACTTTC | 17 | TRBJ2-6 | TRBV2 | few | TRBD1
CASSQGQINTEAFF | TGCGCCAGCAGCCAAGGACAGATAAACACTGAAGCTTTCTTT | 14 | TRBJ1-1 | TRBV4-1 | NA | NA
CASSEGQLSYEQYF | TGTGCCAGCAGTGAGGGACAACTCTCCTACGAGCAGTACTTC | 14 | TRBJ2-7 | TRBV25-1 | few | NA
CASSSTAEIDTQYF | TGCGCCAGCAGCTCGACTGCTGAGATAGATACGCAGTATTTT | 14 | TRBJ2-3 | TRBV5-1 | few | NA
CASSASGTGGINTEAFF | TGTGCCAGCAGTGCTTCCGGGACAGGGGGAATAAACACTGAAGCTTTCTTT | 17 | TRBJ1-1 | TRBV6-1 | few | TRBD1
CASGSLGYTF | TGTGCCAGTGGGAGTTTGGGCTACACCTTC | 10 | TRBJ1-2 | TRBV2 | few | NA
CASLPQAGFYEQYF | TGTGCCAGCCTTCCACAAGCGGGATTCTACGAGCAGTACTTC | 14 | TRBJ2-7 | TRBV28 | few | TRBD2
CASSSPTPSSYNEQFF | TGTGCCAGTAGTAGCCCTACTCCGAGCTCCTACAATGAGCAGTTCTTC | 16 | TRBJ2-1 | TRBV19 | NA | NA
CASDRGGWTEAFF | TGTGCCAGCGACAGGGGTGGGTGGACTGAAGCTTTCTTT | 13 | TRBJ1-1 | TRBV2 | NA | TRBD1
CASSTLPTGELFF | TGTGCCAGCAGTACTCTACCCACCGGGGAGCTGTTTTTT | 13 | TRBJ2-2 | TRBV28 | NA | NA
CASSLAGQGAVGTEAFF | TGCGCCAGCAGCTTGGCGGGACAGGGGGCAGTTGGCACTGAAGCTTTCTTT | 17 | TRBJ1-1 | TRBV5-1 | NA | TRBD1
CASSQIGAQNTEAFF | TGTGCCAGCAGCCAAATAGGGGCTCAGAACACTGAAGCTTTCTTT | 15 | TRBJ1-1 | TRBV7-9 | few | NA
CSVPGDTGELFF | TGCAGCGTGCCGGGGGACACCGGGGAGCTGTTTTTT | 12 | TRBJ2-2 | TRBV29-1 | NA | NA
CASSLTQGQVEQYF | TGTGCCAGCAGTCTAACACAGGGACAGGTCGAGCAGTACTTC | 14 | TRBJ2-7 | TRBV6-5 | few | TRBD1
CASSPRGLTSELFF | TGTGCTAGCAGCCCCCGCGGACTAACCTCGGAGCTGTTTTTT | 14 | TRBJ2-2 | TRBV7-7 | few | NA
CASSLFRDSFYEQYF | TGTGCCAGCAGCTTATTCCGGGACAGCTTCTACGAGCAGTACTTC | 15 | TRBJ2-7 | TRBV13 | NA | TRBD1
CASSPTLELAGEQYF | TGTGCCAGCAGCCCAACCTTGGAACTAGCGGGGGAGCAGTACTTC | 15 | TRBJ2-7 | TRBV4-2 | few | TRBD2
CASSYWTGGGTEAFF | TGTGCCAGCAGTTACTGGACAGGGGGAGGGACTGAAGCTTTCTTT | 15 | TRBJ1-1 | TRBV6-5 | few | TRBD1
CAWSVSRDLITDTQYF | TGTGCCTGGAGTGTATCTCGGGATTTAATCACAGATACGCAGTATTTT | 16 | TRBJ2-3 | TRBV30 | few | NA
CASSPGDYGENLFGYTF | TGTGCCAGCAGCCCTGGGGACTACGGGGAGAACTTGTTTGGCTACACCTTC | 17 | TRBJ1-2 | TRBV7-8 | NA | NA
CASSLTGGTSGIYEQYF | TGTGCCAGCAGTTTAACGGGAGGAACTAGCGGGATCTACGAGCAGTACTTC | 17 | TRBJ2-7 | TRBV27 | NA | TRBD2
CASKFGVRGGYTF | TGTGCCAGCAAGTTCGGCGTCCGGGGGGGCTACACCTTC | 13 | TRBJ1-2 | TRBV27 | NA | NA
CASTDGSRGLGTDTQYF | TGTGCCAGCACCGATGGTTCGAGGGGGCTTGGCACAGATACGCAGTATTTT | 17 | TRBJ2-3 | TRBV11-2 | few | TRBD1
CASSWGGKETQYF | TGTGCCAGCAGCTGGGGGGGGAAAGAGACCCAGTACTTC | 13 | TRBJ2-5 | TRBV27 | few | TRBD2
CASSLTGIYEQYF | TGTGCCAGCAGTTTGACGGGGATTTACGAGCAGTACTTC | 13 | TRBJ2-7 | TRBV27 | few | NA
CAGGGEGGGKSNQPQHF | TGTGCCGGCGGGGGTGAGGGGGGAGGTAAGAGCAATCAGCCCCAGCATTTT | 17 | TRBJ1-5 | TRBV28 | few | NA
CASSQGGGGGYTF | TGCGCCAGCAGCCAGGGGGGGGGAGGCGGCTACACCTTC | 13 | TRBJ1-2 | TRBV4-1 | few | NA
CASSIRTGNLLGEQYF | TGTGCCAGCAGCATTCGGACGGGAAATCTCCTAGGCGAGCAGTACTTC | 16 | TRBJ2-7 | TRBV7-2 | NA | NA
CASSPGDRITYGYTF | TGCGCCAGCAGCCCGGGGGACCGGATCACCTATGGCTACACCTTC | 15 | TRBJ1-2 | TRBV5-1 | NA | NA
CASSGQGNTGELFF | TGTGCCAGCAGTGGACAGGGAAACACCGGGGAGCTGTTTTTT | 14 | TRBJ2-2 | TRBV6-4 | NA | TRBD1
CASSSRDRGGRNEQFF | TGTGCCAGCAGCTCCCGTGACAGGGGGGGACGCAATGAGCAGTTCTTC | 16 | TRBJ2-1 | TRBV5-4 | NA | TRBD1